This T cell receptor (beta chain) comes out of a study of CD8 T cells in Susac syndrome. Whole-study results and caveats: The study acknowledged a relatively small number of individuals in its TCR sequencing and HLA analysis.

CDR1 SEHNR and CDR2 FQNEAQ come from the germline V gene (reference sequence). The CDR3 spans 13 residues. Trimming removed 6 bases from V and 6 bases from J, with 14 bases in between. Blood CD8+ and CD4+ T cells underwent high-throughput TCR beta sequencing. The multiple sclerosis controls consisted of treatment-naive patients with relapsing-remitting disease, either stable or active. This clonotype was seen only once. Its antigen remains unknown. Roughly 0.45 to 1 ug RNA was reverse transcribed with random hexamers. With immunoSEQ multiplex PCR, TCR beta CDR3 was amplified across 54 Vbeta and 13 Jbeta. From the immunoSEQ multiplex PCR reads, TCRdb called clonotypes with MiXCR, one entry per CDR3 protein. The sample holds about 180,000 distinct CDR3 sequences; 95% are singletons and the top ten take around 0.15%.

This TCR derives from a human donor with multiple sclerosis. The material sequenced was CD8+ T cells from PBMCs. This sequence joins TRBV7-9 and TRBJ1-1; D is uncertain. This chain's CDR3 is CASSQEAGSEAFF. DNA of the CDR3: TGTGCCAGCAGTCAGGAGGCAGGTTCTGAAGCTTTCTTT. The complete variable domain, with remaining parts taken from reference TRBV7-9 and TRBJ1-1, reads DTGVSQNPRHKITKRGQNVTFRCDPISEHNRLYWYRQTLGQGPEFLTYFQNEAQLEKSRLLSDRFSAERPKGSFSTLEIQRTEQGDSAMYLCASSQEAGSEAFFGQGTRLTVV.